This T cell receptor (beta chain) was documented in a study of blood T cell repertoires in COVID-19. In the study overall: There were acute and convalescent COVID-19 samples, and they came from the United States, Italy and Spain. Sources were T cells, B-cell-depleted T cells, or PBMCs; the material itself was cDNA or gDNA.

Methods used by the authors: Amplifying reference gene primers gave estimates of nucleated cell counts. Sequenced by immunoSEQ multiplex PCR; TCRdb stores in-frame clones only, minus some. From that table come the V and J calls and clone size; the DNA was used to work out D and trimming. The sample comprises over 75,000 clones, roughly 80% of which are singletons, and 16% rests with the top ten. The CDR3 runs 19 residues. The J segment lost 1 base and the V segment lost 7 bases, leaving 19 bases of the junction unmatched. Germline-derived CDR1 and CDR2 are MNHNS and SASEGT. This clonotype was obtained from a human donor in a cohort sampled during active COVID-19. The V call is TRBV6-1, the J call TRBJ1-2; 9 nucleotides agree with TRBD1. Sequencing was done on a sample of peripheral blood. The CDR3 region is CASTEDRGMYLELNYGYTF. The CDR3 DNA reads TGTGCCAGCACTGAGGACAGGGGTATGTACCTAGAGCTTAACTATGGCTACACCTTC.